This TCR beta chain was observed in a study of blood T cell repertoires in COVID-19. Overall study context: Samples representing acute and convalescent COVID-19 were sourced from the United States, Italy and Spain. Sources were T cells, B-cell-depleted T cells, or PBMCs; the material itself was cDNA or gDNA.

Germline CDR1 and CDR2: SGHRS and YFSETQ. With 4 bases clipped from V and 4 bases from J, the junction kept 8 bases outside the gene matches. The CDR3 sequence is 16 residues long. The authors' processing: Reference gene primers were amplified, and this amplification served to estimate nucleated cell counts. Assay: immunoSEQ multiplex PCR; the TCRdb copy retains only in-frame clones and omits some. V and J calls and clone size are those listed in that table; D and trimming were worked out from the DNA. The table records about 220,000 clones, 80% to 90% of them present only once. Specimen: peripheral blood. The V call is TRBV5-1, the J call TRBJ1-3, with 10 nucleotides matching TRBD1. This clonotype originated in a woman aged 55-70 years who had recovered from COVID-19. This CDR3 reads CASSGPGQGNGNTIYF. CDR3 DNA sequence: TGCGCCAGCAGCGGTCCGGGACAGGGGAACGGAAACACCATATATTTT. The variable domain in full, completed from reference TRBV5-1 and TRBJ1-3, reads KAGVTQTPRYLIKTRGQQVTLSCSPISGHRSVSWYQQTPGQGLQFLFEYFSETQRNKGNFPGRFSGRQFSNSRSEMNVSTLELGDSALYLCASSGPGQGNGNTIYFGEGSWLTVV.